Below, 21 T cell receptor beta chains from the same sample are listed, as sequenced in a study of cytomegalovirus exposure and HLA in healthy donors. The PCR was carried out with 60 Vbeta primers and 13 Jbeta primers. TCRdb's table, derived via immunoSEQ multiplex PCR, lists solely in-frame clones and lacks some. The sample shows over 140,000 clones, approximately 84% of them seen only once. The sample taken for sequencing was PBMCs. The source of these receptors is a man aged 25-45 years in good health and CMV-seropositive.

This clone appeared once. The chain joins TRBV6-6 to TRBJ2-7, with TRBD2 identical over 9 bases. V shed 10 bases, J shed 3 bases, and the junction held 7 bases outside the gene matches. This CDR3 has 13 amino acids. The V gene's germline CDR1 is MNHNY and CDR2 SVGAGI (reference sequence). CDR3 sequence (DNA): TGTGCCATACAGCGGGGGGCCAACTACGAGCAGTACTTC. This codes for CAIQRGANYEQYF.

The DNA for the CDR3 is TGTGCCAGCAGGTTAGAAGGGGCTAATGAAAAACTGTTTTTT. It translates to CASRLEGANEKLFF. The rearrangement links TRBV2 to TRBJ1-4, with D possibly matching TRBD1 (5 bases). This CDR3 is 14 amino acids long. Germline V gene sequence: CDR1 SNHLY, CDR2 FYNNEI. Trimming took off 6 bases at V and 3 bases at J, with 11 bases between the two ends.

The V gene is TRBV5-1, the J gene TRBJ2-1; D may be TRBD1 (6 bases). CDR1 and CDR2 from the germline V gene are SGHRS and YFSETQ. V was cut by 0 bases and J by 12 bases, with 13 bases left in between. The CDR3 extends over 13 amino acids. The CDR3 here is CASSLEGQERQFF. The DNA for the CDR3 is TGCGCCAGCAGCTTGGAGGGACAAGAGAGGCAGTTCTTC.

V is TRBV5-1 and J is TRBJ2-4; D perhaps matches TRBD1 (5 bases). The germline gives CDR1 SGHRS, CDR2 YFSETQ. This CDR3 is 15 amino acids long. V lost 3 bases, J lost 6 bases, and 16 bases lay in between. This CDR3 reads CASSWTPGIGNIQYF. In nucleotides, the CDR3 is TGCGCCAGCAGCTGGACCCCAGGGATAGGAAACATTCAGTACTTC. Filled out from reference TRBV5-1 and TRBJ2-4, the complete variable domain reads KAGVTQTPRYLIKTRGQQVTLSCSPISGHRSVSWYQQTPGQGLQFLFEYFSETQRNKGNFPGRFSGRQFSNSRSEMNVSTLELGDSALYLCASSWTPGIGNIQYFGAGTRLSVL.

CDR3 residues: CASSPQTGGSGNTIYF. As DNA, the CDR3 is TGTGCCAGCAGCCCCCAGACAGGGGGCTCTGGAAACACCATATATTTT. The V and J genes are TRBV7-9 and TRBJ1-3; 9 bases map to TRBD1. The CDR3 consists of 16 residues. Unmatched junction bases numbered 5, after V lost 5 bases and J lost 0 bases. Germline CDR1 SEHNR, CDR2 FQNEAQ (reference sequence).

The chain is built from TRBV19 and TRBJ1-2; 8 bases are a match to TRBD1. The V gene's germline CDR1 is LNHDA and CDR2 SQIVND (reference sequence). The CDR3 has 13 residues. With 7 bases clipped from V and 9 bases from J, the junction kept 10 bases outside the gene matches. The CDR3 here is CASTQGARASYTF. The CDR3 DNA follows: TGTGCCAGTACCCAGGGGGCAAGGGCTAGCTACACCTTC.

The chain carries TRBV19 and TRBJ1-2, with TRBD1 as a possible D gene (5 bases). Trimming removed 3 bases from V and 8 bases from J, with 19 bases in between. This CDR3 has 15 residues. The germline CDR1 and CDR2 sequences are LNHDA and SQIVND (reference sequence). The CDR3 reads CASSIGPQGVQGYTF. The CDR3 coding sequence is TGTGCCAGTAGTATTGGTCCGCAGGGTGTGCAAGGCTACACCTTC.

The chain carries TRBV2 and TRBJ2-7, with D unclear. CDR3 length: 13 amino acids. CDR1 and CDR2 (germline): SNHLY, FYNNEI. Trimming left V 3 bases short and J 1 base short, with 7 bases between. CDR3 in DNA: TGTGCCAGCAGTGACAGATTTTCCTACGAGCAGTACTTC. Amino acid sequence: CASSDRFSYEQYF.

In this sample, this clone turned up a few times. The chain links TRBV6-6 to TRBJ1-1; D is uncertain. Trimming removed 6 bases from V and 2 bases from J, with 10 bases in between. The CDR3 has 13 residues. The V gene's germline CDR1 is MNHNY and CDR2 SVGAGI (reference sequence). In DNA, the CDR3 is TGTGCCAGCAGGGCAGAGGGTAACACTGAAGCTTTCTTT. It codes for CASRAEGNTEAFF.

V usage is TRBV2 and J usage is TRBJ2-1, with 15 bases fitting TRBD2. In germline, CDR1 is SNHLY, CDR2 FYNNEI. V lost 7 bases to trimming and J lost 9 bases; unmatched junction nucleotides: 4. There are 14 residues in the CDR3. The CDR3 loop reads CASKGTSGGSEQFF. CDR3 in DNA: TGTGCCAGCAAGGGGACTAGCGGGGGGTCTGAGCAGTTCTTC.

The chain joins TRBV7-9 to TRBJ2-3, with TRBD1 identical over 8 bases. CDR3 length equals 13 residues. Germline V gene data show CDR1 as SEHNR and CDR2 as FQNEAQ (reference sequence). V lost 11 bases and J lost 0; bases outside the gene matches: 4. The DNA of the CDR3 is TGTGCCCCAGGGGACAGGAGCACAGATACGCAGTATTTT. Translating it yields CAPGDRSTDTQYF. The whole variable domain, filled in from reference TRBV7-9 and TRBJ2-3, reads DTGVSQNPRHKITKRGQNVTFRCDPISEHNRLYWYRQTLGQGPEFLTYFQNEAQLEKSRLLSDRFSAERPKGSFSTLEIQRTEQGDSAMYLCAPGDRSTDTQYFGPGTRLTVL.

This clone appeared once. The junction does not match germline at one end; this may be a read error. The chain links TRBV6-6 to TRBJ1-1, with 7 nucleotides matching TRBD1. The germline V gene has CDR1 MNHNY and CDR2 SVGAGI (reference sequence). The CDR3 is made up of 13 amino acids. The CDR3 loop reads CASNYYRGAEAFF. The CDR3 DNA follows: TGTGCCAGCAATTACTACAGGGGTGCTGAAGCTTTCTTT.

This chain connects TRBV14 to TRBJ2-7; possibly TRBD2 for D (5 bases). The germline V gene encodes CDR1 SGHDN and CDR2 FVKESK. The V and J ends lost 5 bases and 3 bases respectively, with 17 bases between them. This CDR3 region has 15 residues. CDR3: CASSEVGSGNYEQYF. For the CDR3, the DNA is TGTGCCAGCAGCGAAGTAGGGTCCGGGAACTACGAGCAGTACTTC.

J is TRBJ1-4 and V is TRBV28, with 7 bases identical to TRBD1. With V trimmed by 6 bases and J by 5 bases, 9 bases remained unmatched. The length of the CDR3 is 15 residues. Germline-derived CDR1 and CDR2 are MDHEN and SYDVKM. The CDR3 spells CASSSRQGSNEKLFF. As DNA, the CDR3 is TGTGCCAGCAGCTCCCGACAGGGTTCGAATGAAAAACTGTTTTTT.

The V gene is TRBV30, the J gene TRBJ2-1, with TRBD2 matching 10 bases. The V segment lost 5 bases and the J segment 4 bases; nucleotides outside the gene matches: 5. Germline V gene data show CDR1 as GTSNPN and CDR2 as SVGIG (reference sequence). This CDR3 contains 14 residues. DNA for the CDR3: TGTGCCTGGGTCCTAGCGGGGGCTTACAATGAGCAGTTCTTC. It codes for CAWVLAGAYNEQFF.

The chain is built from TRBV5-4 and TRBJ1-4; 7 bases are shared with TRBD1. CDR1 is SGHNT, CDR2 YYREEE, per germline (reference sequence). J gave up 5 bases and V 0 bases, and 1 base lay outside the gene matches. CDR3 length: 14 amino acids. CDR3 loop: CASSLGDRNEKLFF. CDR3 coding DNA: TGTGCCAGCAGCTTGGGGGACAGAAATGAAAAACTGTTTTTT. Full variable domain (remainder filled in from reference TRBV5-4 and TRBJ1-4): ETGVTQSPTHLIKTRGQQVTLRCSSQSGHNTVSWYQQALGQGPQFIFQYYREEENGRGNFPPRFSGLQFPNYSSELNVNALELDDSALYLCASSLGDRNEKLFFGSGTQLSVL.

This chain uses TRBV9 with TRBJ2-3, with 9 bases lining up with TRBD2. The CDR3 totals 17 residues. Germline V CDR1 and CDR2: SGDLS, YYNGEE. The trim removed 3 bases at V and 0 bases at J, leaving 8 bases unmatched. Here the CDR3 DNA reads TGTGCCAGCAGCGATAAACGGAGCGGGGGGAGCACAGATACGCAGTATTTT. Translating gives CASSDKRSGGSTDTQYF.

J is TRBJ2-1 and V is TRBV7-9, with 10 positions matching TRBD1. Germline V lookup: CDR1 SEHNR, CDR2 FQNEAQ (reference sequence). Trimming removed 6 bases from V and 2 bases from J; junction bases left unmatched: 4. CDR3 size: 15 residues. The CDR3 DNA follows: TGTGCCAGCAGATATGGACAGGGGGCCTACAATGAGCAGTTCTTC. Its protein is CASRYGQGAYNEQFF.

The sample holds one count of this clone. V and J are TRBV5-4 and TRBJ1-1; possibly TRBD1 for D (6 bases). The CDR3 extends over 13 amino acids. CDR1 and CDR2 (germline): SGHNT, YYREEE (reference sequence). Trimming took 2 bases from V and 5 from J, leaving 10 bases between them. The CDR3 DNA reads TGTGCCAGCAGCTTTGGACAGCCGACTGAAGCTTTCTTT. The encoded protein is CASSFGQPTEAFF.

The chain carries TRBV4-1 and TRBJ2-7; possible D gene TRBD2, 5 bases. V was trimmed by 4 bases and J by 5 bases, leaving 15 bases between them. This CDR3 contains 14 residues. The germline V gene has CDR1 MGHRA and CDR2 YSYEKL. The DNA for the CDR3 is TGCGCCAGCAGCCGGAGGACGGCCATGGACGAGCAGTACTTC. This translates into CASSRRTAMDEQYF.

The chain couples TRBV23-1 to TRBJ1-3, with D possibly matching TRBD1 (6 bases). TRBV23-1 is placed among ORFs of uncertain function. V lost 2 bases, J lost 2 bases, and 7 bases lay in between. There are 14 residues in the CDR3. In nucleotides, the CDR3 is TGCGCCAGCAGTCAAAAGGGGGCTGGAAACACCATATATTTT. Its protein is CASSQKGAGNTIYF.